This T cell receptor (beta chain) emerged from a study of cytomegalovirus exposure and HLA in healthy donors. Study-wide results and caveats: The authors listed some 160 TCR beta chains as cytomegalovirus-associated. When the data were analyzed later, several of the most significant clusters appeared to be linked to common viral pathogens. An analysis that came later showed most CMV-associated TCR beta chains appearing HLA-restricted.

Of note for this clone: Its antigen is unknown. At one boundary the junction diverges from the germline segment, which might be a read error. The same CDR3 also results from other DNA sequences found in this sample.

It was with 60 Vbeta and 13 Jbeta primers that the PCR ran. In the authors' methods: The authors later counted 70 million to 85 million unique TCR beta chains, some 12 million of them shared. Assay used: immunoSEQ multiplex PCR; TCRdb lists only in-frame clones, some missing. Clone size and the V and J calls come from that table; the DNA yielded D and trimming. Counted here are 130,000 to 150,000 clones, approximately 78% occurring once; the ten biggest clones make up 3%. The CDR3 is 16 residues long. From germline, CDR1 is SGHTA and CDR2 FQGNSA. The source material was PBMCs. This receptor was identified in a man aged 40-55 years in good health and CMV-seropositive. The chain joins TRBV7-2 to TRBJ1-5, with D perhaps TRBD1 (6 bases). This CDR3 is CASSLGQGSSNQPQHF. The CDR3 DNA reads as TGCGCCAGCAGCTTAGGTCAGGGGTCTAGCAATCAGCCCCAGCATTTT.